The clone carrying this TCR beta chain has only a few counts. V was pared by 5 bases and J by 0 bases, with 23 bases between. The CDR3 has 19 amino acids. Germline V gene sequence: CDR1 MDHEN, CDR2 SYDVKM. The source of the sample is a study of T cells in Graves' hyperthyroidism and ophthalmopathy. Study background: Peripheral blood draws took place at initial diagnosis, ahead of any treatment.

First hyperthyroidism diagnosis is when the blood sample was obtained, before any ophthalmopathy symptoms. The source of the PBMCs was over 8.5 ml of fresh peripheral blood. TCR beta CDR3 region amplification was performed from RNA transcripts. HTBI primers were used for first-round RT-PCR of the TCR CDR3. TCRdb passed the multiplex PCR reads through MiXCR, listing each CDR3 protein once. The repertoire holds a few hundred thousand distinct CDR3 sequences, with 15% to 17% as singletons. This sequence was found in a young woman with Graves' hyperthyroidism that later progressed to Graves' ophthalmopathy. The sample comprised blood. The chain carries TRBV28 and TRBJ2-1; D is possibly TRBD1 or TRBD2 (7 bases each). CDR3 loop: CASSTRQGGTPSSYNEQFF. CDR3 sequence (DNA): TGTGCCAGCAGTACCAGACAGGGAGGGACTCCGAGCTCCTACAATGAGCAGTTCTTC.